This entry lists 24 T cell receptor beta chains sequenced from one sample in a study of cytotoxic CD8 clonotypes in ibrutinib-treated CLL. Clones were read by immunoSEQ multiplex PCR, and TCRdb kept only the in-frame ones, dropping some. Seen here are roughly 130,000 clones, about 79% observed once, and the top ten hold 9.5% to 15%. The sequenced sample was PBMCs, obtained after 12 months of ibrutinib treatment. Source of these receptors: a human donor with chronic lymphocytic leukemia.

This rearrangement joins TRBV7-2 to TRBJ2-1; 10 bases fit TRBD2. This CDR3 region has 15 residues. Germline V gene data show CDR1 as SGHTA and CDR2 as FQGNSA. The V and J ends lost 6 bases and 10 bases, in that order; junction bases with no gene match: 12. CDR3 nucleotides: TGTGCCAGCAGAGTTGGGCTAGCGGGAGTCGGGGAGCAGTTCTTC. This sequence encodes CASRVGLAGVGEQFF. Filled out from reference TRBV7-2 and TRBJ2-1, the complete variable domain reads GAGVSQSPSNKVTEKGKDVELRCDPISGHTALYWYRQSLGQGLEFLIYFQGNSAPDKSGLPSDRFSAERTGGSVSTLTIQRTQQEDSAVYLCASRVGLAGVGEQFFGPGTRLTVL.

This clone has more than one count but fewer than ten. V usage is TRBV7-2 and J usage is TRBJ2-3; 15 nucleotides align to TRBD2. CDR3 size: 18 residues. J gave up 6 bases and V 4 bases, and 11 bases lay outside the gene matches. CDR1 is SGHTA and CDR2 is FQGNSA in the germline V gene. Here the CDR3 DNA reads TGTGCCAGCAGCTCCACCTGGACTAGCGGGAGGGCCCTGGATACGCAGTATTTT. Its protein product is CASSSTWTSGRALDTQYF. The complete variable domain, with remaining parts taken from reference TRBV7-2 and TRBJ2-3, reads GAGVSQSPSNKVTEKGKDVELRCDPISGHTALYWYRQSLGQGLEFLIYFQGNSAPDKSGLPSDRFSAERTGGSVSTLTIQRTQQEDSAVYLCASSSTWTSGRALDTQYFGPGTRLTVL.

The genes are TRBV4-3 and TRBJ1-2; possibly TRBD1 for D (6 bases). The V end was cut by 0 bases, the J end by 4 bases, with 12 bases between. Germline CDR1 is LGHNA and CDR2 is YSLEER. This CDR3 is built from 15 residues. CDR3 in amino acids: CASSQDQGRGYGYTF. The CDR3 DNA follows: TGCGCCAGCAGCCAAGATCAAGGCAGGGGCTATGGCTACACCTTC.

The chain recombines TRBV15 with TRBJ2-7, with D perhaps being TRBD1 or TRBD2 (5 bases each). This CDR3 is built from 19 residues. V lost 0 bases to trimming and J lost 4 bases, with 25 bases between them. Germline V lookup: CDR1 LNHNV, CDR2 YYDKDF (reference sequence). Here the CDR3 reads CATSRDVRGPGELTYEQYF. The CDR3 region has the DNA TGTGCCACCAGCAGAGATGTTAGGGGACCCGGAGAATTAACATACGAGCAGTACTTC.

The V gene is TRBV5-1, the J gene TRBJ2-7; tentatively, D is TRBD1 or TRBD2 (5 bases each). The CDR3 is made up of 14 amino acids. V was shortened by 5 bases and J by 5 bases, with 17 bases between the two germline ends. Germline values: CDR1 SGHRS, CDR2 YFSETQ. CDR3 DNA: TGCGCCAGCAGGAGCTTCGGGGCGTTAGACGAGCAGTACTTC. This encodes CASRSFGALDEQYF. The full variable domain, rest sourced from reference TRBV5-1 and TRBJ2-7, is KAGVTQTPRYLIKTRGQQVTLSCSPISGHRSVSWYQQTPGQGLQFLFEYFSETQRNKGNFPGRFSGRQFSNSRSEMNVSTLELGDSALYLCASRSFGALDEQYFGPGTRLTVT.

This clone has more than one count but fewer than ten. The chain recombines TRBV10-3 with TRBJ2-1; D is unresolved. Germline V CDR1 and CDR2: ENHRY, SYGVKD. The CDR3 consists of 12 residues. Trimming took 5 bases from V and 7 from J, leaving 9 bases between them. The CDR3 sequence: CAISTGPNEQFF. In DNA form, the CDR3 reads TGTGCCATCAGTACCGGGCCTAATGAGCAGTTCTTC.

The chain is built from TRBV20-1 and TRBJ2-5; D is uncertain. The CDR3 length is 11 residues. Germline V gene lookup returns CDR1 DFQATT and CDR2 SNEGSKA (reference sequence). The germline V and J ends were trimmed by 0 bases and 3 bases, with 2 bases remaining between them. In DNA form, the CDR3 reads TGCAGTGCTAGAGATAAAGAGACCCAGTACTTC. This codes for CSARDKETQYF.

This clone has just one count. The chain uses TRBV12-5 and TRBJ2-1, with 8 bases matching TRBD2. J was trimmed by 3 bases and V by 7 bases; bases with no gene match: 17. Germline values: CDR1 LGHNT, CDR2 FRNRAP. CDR3 length equals 18 residues. The CDR3, as DNA: TGTGCTAGTGTTTTAACCCTCGGGACTAGAATCGTCTACAATGAGCAGTTCTTC. It is translated as CASVLTLGTRIVYNEQFF. The variable domain in full, completed from reference TRBV12-5 and TRBJ2-1, reads DARVTQTPRHKVTEMGQEVTMRCQPILGHNTVFWYRQTMMQGLELLAYFRNRAPLDDSGMPKDRFSAEMPDATLATLKIQPSEPRDSAVYFCASVLTLGTRIVYNEQFFGPGTRLTVL.

Note on this clone: One junction end does not reproduce the germline sequence, and a read error may be involved. The rearrangement joins TRBV7-8 to TRBJ2-4; 7 nucleotides match TRBD2. This CDR3 spans 16 amino acids. Germline assignment: CDR1 SGHVS and CDR2 FQNEAQ. The CDR3 reads CAGSPRLAVAKNIQYF. In DNA, the CDR3 is TGTGCCGGCAGCCCCCGACTAGCTGTCGCCAAAAACATTCAGTACTTC.

The chain employs TRBV6-1 and TRBJ2-6, with D maybe TRBD1 (5 bases). Germline V gene lookup returns CDR1 MNHNS and CDR2 SASEGT. The length of the CDR3 is 15 residues. The ends were cut back, 2 bases at V and 2 bases at J, with 7 bases in the middle. CDR3 nucleotide sequence: TGTGCCAGCAGTGAACAGGGTACTGGGGCCAACGTCCTGACTTTC. Its translation is CASSEQGTGANVLTF.

The CDR3 sequence is CASSSGTPHEQYF. CDR3 DNA sequence: TGTGCCAGCAGCTCCGGGACACCGCACGAGCAGTACTTC. The chain uses TRBV7-9 and TRBJ2-7; D may be TRBD1 (6 bases). This CDR3 has 13 residues. Between the trimmed V and J ends, which lost 4 bases and 5 bases, there was a span of 12 bases. Per the germline V gene, CDR1 is SEHNR and CDR2 is FQNEAQ (reference sequence).

In DNA form, the CDR3 reads TGTGCCTGTGCGGGAGAGACCTACAATGAGCAGTTCTTC. Its translation: CACAGETYNEQFF. J is TRBJ2-1 and V is TRBV28, with 7 bases matching TRBD2. Germline-derived CDR1 and CDR2 are MDHEN and SYDVKM. This CDR3 contains 13 residues. V lost 11 bases and J lost 2; bases outside the gene matches: 6.

The chain joins TRBV6-5 to TRBJ2-1; the D is unclear. The ends were cut back, 0 bases at V and 10 bases at J, with 10 bases in the middle. This CDR3 is built from 13 residues. CDR1 is MNHEY and CDR2 is SVGAGI in the germline V gene. In nucleotides, the CDR3 is TGTGCCAGCAGTTACTCGACTTCCGGCGAGCAGTTCTTC. This translates into CASSYSTSGEQFF.

The chain couples TRBV30 to TRBJ1-5; no clear D. Deletions cut 3 bases from V and 4 bases from J, with 10 bases between. This CDR3 is 13 amino acids long. Germline values: CDR1 GTSNPN, CDR2 SVGIG (reference sequence). The CDR3 protein is CAWSLSGNQPQHF. CDR3 nucleotide sequence: TGTGCCTGGAGCCTAAGCGGTAATCAGCCCCAGCATTTT.

The chain joins TRBV6-5 to TRBJ2-7, with a weak D call TRBD2 (6 bases). This CDR3 region has 11 residues. The germline V gene encodes CDR1 MNHEY and CDR2 SVGAGI. Trimming shortened V by 9 bases and J by 7 bases, and 13 bases separated the two germline ends. The CDR3 DNA follows: TGTGCCAGTGCGGGGCCGAGTGAGCAGTACTTC. It encodes CASAGPSEQYF.

The V call is TRBV11-3, the J call TRBJ2-1; D is perhaps TRBD1 (6 bases). Trimming cost V 5 bases and J 5 bases, with 13 bases left between them. Germline-derived CDR1 and CDR2 are SGHNT and YENEEA. The CDR3 is made up of 14 amino acids. The CDR3 region has the DNA TGTGCCAGCAGCCCCCGACAGGAAGACAATGAGCAGTTCTTC. It translates to CASSPRQEDNEQFF.

A single count supports this clone. CDR3 sequence (DNA): TGCGCCAGCAGCCAAGAGGTGGGGCGGTTGGCCGGGGAGCTGTTTTTT. It is translated as CASSQEVGRLAGELFF. The chain uses TRBV4-3 and TRBJ2-2; TRBD1 is a possible D gene (5 bases). Germline V CDR1 and CDR2: LGHNA, YSLEER. V gave up 0 bases and J gave up 6 bases, with 14 bases separating them. The CDR3 consists of 16 residues.

This chain uses TRBV7-9 with TRBJ2-1; 8 bases fit TRBD2. Trimming removed 6 bases from V and 4 bases from J; junction bases left unmatched: 5. The CDR3 extends over 14 amino acids. Germline V gene lookup returns CDR1 SEHNR and CDR2 FQNEAQ (reference sequence). For the CDR3, the DNA is TGTGCCAGCAGGGGGACTAGAACTTACAATGAGCAGTTCTTC. It yields the protein CASRGTRTYNEQFF.

For the CDR3, the DNA is TGTGCCTGGAGTGGAAGCCGGACAGAGAGCTACAATGAGCAGTTCTTC. Residues: CAWSGSRTESYNEQFF. The V gene is TRBV30, the J gene TRBJ2-1, with D possibly TRBD1 on 6 matching bases. CDR1 and CDR2 (germline): GTSNPN, SVGIG (reference sequence). Deletions cut 1 base from V and 3 bases from J, with 16 bases between. This CDR3 contains 16 residues.

The chain links TRBV28 to TRBJ2-3; TRBD1 matches 7 bases. From germline, CDR1 is MDHEN and CDR2 SYDVKM. There are 14 residues in the CDR3. J lost 1 base, V lost 10 bases, and 8 bases had no gene match. The DNA of the CDR3 is TGTGCCACCGGGGACAGCAAGGGCACAGATACGCAGTATTTT. This encodes CATGDSKGTDTQYF.

This sequence joins TRBV28 and TRBJ2-3; D is unresolved. V was clipped by 5 bases and J by 2 bases, with 5 bases between them. The germline V gene encodes CDR1 MDHEN and CDR2 SYDVKM. This CDR3 contains 12 residues. The CDR3 sequence: CASSGITDTQYF. The CDR3 nucleotides are TGTGCCAGCAGTGGGATCACAGATACGCAGTATTTT.

This chain joins TRBV4-3 and TRBJ2-2; a possible D gene is TRBD1 (5 bases). The CDR3 has 13 amino acids. V lost 6 bases to trimming and J lost 2 bases, with 7 bases between them. Per germline, CDR1 LGHNA and CDR2 YSLEER. CDR3 region: CASSGHNTGELFF. In nucleotides, the CDR3 is TGCGCCAGCAGTGGACACAACACCGGGGAGCTGTTTTTT.

This clone was seen a handful of times. This chain joins TRBV9 and TRBJ1-3, with 9 nucleotides matching TRBD1. The germline gives CDR1 SGDLS, CDR2 YYNGEE. The CDR3 runs 16 residues. V trimming: 3 bases; J trimming: 5 bases; junction bases outside the gene matches: 9. The CDR3: CASSAQPGQGRNTIYF. CDR3 sequence (DNA): TGTGCCAGCAGCGCGCAACCGGGACAGGGAAGAAACACCATATATTTT.

The rearrangement joins TRBV29-1 to TRBJ2-7; 11 bases line up with TRBD2. This CDR3 region has 16 residues. Germline assignment: CDR1 SQVTM and CDR2 ANQGSEA. V lost 3 bases, J lost 7 bases, and 14 bases stayed unmatched. CDR3 region: CSVEIGASGRMREQYF. The CDR3 nucleotides are TGCAGCGTTGAGATCGGGGCTAGCGGGAGGATGAGGGAGCAGTACTTC.